Each of the 14 T cell receptor beta chains below was sequenced from the same sample in a study of CD8 T cells in Susac syndrome. About 0.45 to 1 ug RNA was reverse transcribed with random hexamers. Using its own MiXCR run on the immunoSEQ multiplex PCR reads, TCRdb lists one record per CDR3 protein. The table has around 62,000 distinct CDR3 sequences, just over 90% seen once. The sample taken for sequencing was CD8+ T cells from PBMCs. Receptor source: a human donor in good health.

The CDR3 DNA follows: TGCGCCAGCAGCCAGTGGCATGGGGGCAATCAGCCCCAGCATTTT. Translating gives CASSQWHGGNQPQHF. The rearrangement uses TRBV4-3 and TRBJ1-5, with D unresolved. From germline, CDR1 is LGHNA and CDR2 YSLEER. Trimming removed 3 bases from V and 2 bases from J, with 11 bases in between. This CDR3 is built from 15 residues.

The chain uses TRBV5-1 and TRBJ1-1; no firm D call. Germline V CDR1 and CDR2: SGHRS, YFSETQ. This CDR3 has 15 residues. Trimming left V 0 bases short and J 2 bases short, with 11 bases between. Here the CDR3 reads CASSLVVRENTEAFF. In DNA form, the CDR3 reads TGCGCCAGCAGCTTGGTGGTACGGGAAAACACTGAAGCTTTCTTT.

The J gene is TRBJ2-5, the V gene TRBV6-6, with TRBD2 matching over 9 bases. The ends lost 4 bases at V and 3 bases at J; junction bases unmatched: 6. This CDR3 has 15 amino acids. The germline gives CDR1 MNHNY, CDR2 SVGAGI (reference sequence). The CDR3 bases are TGTGCCAGCAGTTTGTGGCGGGGGGGAGAAGAGACCCAGTACTTC. It specifies CASSLWRGGEETQYF.

V gene TRBV5-4 combines with J gene TRBJ1-3; 7 nucleotides match TRBD1. This CDR3 contains 14 residues. V shed 2 bases, J shed 7 bases, and the junction held 6 bases outside the gene matches. Germline V gives CDR1 SGHNT, CDR2 YYREEE (reference sequence). The CDR3 region has the DNA TGTGCCAGCAGCTTTAGCCGGGACAGTAACACCATATATTTT. Translating it yields CASSFSRDSNTIYF. Full variable domain (remainder filled in from reference TRBV5-4 and TRBJ1-3): ETGVTQSPTHLIKTRGQQVTLRCSSQSGHNTVSWYQQALGQGPQFIFQYYREEENGRGNFPPRFSGLQFPNYSSELNVNALELDDSALYLCASSFSRDSNTIYFGEGSWLTVV.

J is TRBJ2-3 and V is TRBV7-9, with D perhaps matching TRBD1 (6 bases). With 5 bases removed from V and 6 bases from J, the gap between germline ends came to 15 bases. The CDR3 is 14 amino acids. Germline V gives CDR1 SEHNR, CDR2 FQNEAQ (reference sequence). The CDR3 DNA reads as TGTGCCAGCAGCCTACAGGGTTTATCGGATACGCAGTATTTT. Amino acid sequence: CASSLQGLSDTQYF.

The chain combines TRBV7-9 with TRBJ2-7, with 9 bases lining up with TRBD1. After removal of 6 bases from V and 6 bases from J, the junction contained 12 bases not matched to a gene. The CDR3 spans 15 residues. Per germline, CDR1 SEHNR and CDR2 FQNEAQ (reference sequence). The CDR3 region is CASSRPGQGVFEQYF. In DNA form, the CDR3 reads TGTGCCAGCAGTCGACCGGGACAGGGAGTTTTCGAGCAGTACTTC. The variable domain in full, completed from reference TRBV7-9 and TRBJ2-7, reads DTGVSQNPRHKITKRGQNVTFRCDPISEHNRLYWYRQTLGQGPEFLTYFQNEAQLEKSRLLSDRFSAERPKGSFSTLEIQRTEQGDSAMYLCASSRPGQGVFEQYFGPGTRLTVT.

The V gene is TRBV10-3, the J gene TRBJ2-7, with D hard to call. The ends were cut back, 3 bases at V and 2 bases at J, with 2 bases in the middle. CDR1 is ENHRY, CDR2 SYGVKD, per germline. The CDR3 runs 11 residues. CDR3 protein: CAISDTYEQYF. CDR3 bases: TGTGCCATCAGTGACACCTACGAGCAGTACTTC.

The chain is built from TRBV27 and TRBJ1-2, with D unresolved. This CDR3 is 15 amino acids long. Per germline, CDR1 MNHEY and CDR2 SMNVEV (reference sequence). V gave up 0 bases and J gave up 2 bases, with 10 bases separating them. CDR3: CASSLSAGGNYGYTF. DNA for the CDR3: TGTGCCAGCAGTTTATCGGCGGGCGGGAACTATGGCTACACCTTC.

This chain uses TRBV20-1 with TRBJ1-2; D is possibly TRBD1 (5 bases). The CDR3 has 13 residues. Germline CDR1 DFQATT, CDR2 SNEGSKA (reference sequence). V was cut by 2 bases and J by 1 base, with 8 bases left in between. The CDR3 bases are TGCAGTGCTAGACAGGGTGTTAACTATGGCTACACCTTC. Translating gives CSARQGVNYGYTF.

In nucleotides, the CDR3 is TGTGCCAGAGGGGGGCGAATAGCCAAAAACATTCAGTACTTC. Its translation is CARGGRIAKNIQYF. The chain carries TRBV2 and TRBJ2-4, with D perhaps TRBD1 or TRBD2 (6 bases each). Per germline, CDR1 SNHLY and CDR2 FYNNEI. V was clipped by 9 bases and J by 0 bases, with 12 bases between them. This CDR3 region has 14 residues.

This chain connects TRBV6-2 or TRBV6-3 to TRBJ2-7; 8 bases are a match to TRBD2. The CDR3 is 13 residues long. Germline V gene sequence: CDR1 MNHEY, CDR2 SVGEGT. V dropped 6 bases and J dropped 3; count of bases not matched to a gene: 4. CDR3 sequence: CASSRLAFYEQYF. The CDR3 region has the DNA TGTGCCAGCAGCCGACTAGCGTTCTACGAGCAGTACTTC.

This chain connects TRBV6-5 to TRBJ2-3; D unclear. CDR1 and CDR2 from the germline V gene are MNHEY and SVGAGI. The V end lost 2 bases, the J end lost 1 base, and 4 bases lay between the germline ends. The CDR3 totals 13 residues. The CDR3 reads CASSYGGTDTQYF. CDR3 bases: TGTGCCAGCAGTTACGGTGGCACAGATACGCAGTATTTT.

The V gene is TRBV11-1, the J gene TRBJ2-1; TRBD2 aligns across 11 bases. Trimming cost V 5 bases and J 4 bases; bases outside gene matches: 7. Per germline, CDR1 SGHAT and CDR2 FQDESV (reference sequence). The CDR3 runs to 16 residues. The CDR3 loop reads CASSHSGGARYNEQFF. For the CDR3, the DNA is TGTGCCAGCAGCCATAGCGGGGGGGCCCGGTACAATGAGCAGTTCTTC. The whole variable domain, remainder taken from reference TRBV11-1 and TRBJ2-1, is EAEVAQSPRYKITEKSQAVAFWCDPISGHATLYWYRQILGQGPELLVQFQDESVVDDSQLPKDRFSAERLKGVDSTLKIQPAELGDSAMYLCASSHSGGARYNEQFFGPGTRLTVL.

CDR3 amino acids: CASSFRTGRGADTQYF. CDR3 DNA: TGCGCCAGCAGCTTTCGGACAGGTAGGGGCGCAGATACGCAGTATTTT. The chain links TRBV5-1 to TRBJ2-3; 7 positions agree with TRBD1. The CDR3 is 16 amino acids. V dropped 2 bases and J dropped 4; count of bases not matched to a gene: 10. The V gene's germline CDR1 is SGHRS and CDR2 YFSETQ.